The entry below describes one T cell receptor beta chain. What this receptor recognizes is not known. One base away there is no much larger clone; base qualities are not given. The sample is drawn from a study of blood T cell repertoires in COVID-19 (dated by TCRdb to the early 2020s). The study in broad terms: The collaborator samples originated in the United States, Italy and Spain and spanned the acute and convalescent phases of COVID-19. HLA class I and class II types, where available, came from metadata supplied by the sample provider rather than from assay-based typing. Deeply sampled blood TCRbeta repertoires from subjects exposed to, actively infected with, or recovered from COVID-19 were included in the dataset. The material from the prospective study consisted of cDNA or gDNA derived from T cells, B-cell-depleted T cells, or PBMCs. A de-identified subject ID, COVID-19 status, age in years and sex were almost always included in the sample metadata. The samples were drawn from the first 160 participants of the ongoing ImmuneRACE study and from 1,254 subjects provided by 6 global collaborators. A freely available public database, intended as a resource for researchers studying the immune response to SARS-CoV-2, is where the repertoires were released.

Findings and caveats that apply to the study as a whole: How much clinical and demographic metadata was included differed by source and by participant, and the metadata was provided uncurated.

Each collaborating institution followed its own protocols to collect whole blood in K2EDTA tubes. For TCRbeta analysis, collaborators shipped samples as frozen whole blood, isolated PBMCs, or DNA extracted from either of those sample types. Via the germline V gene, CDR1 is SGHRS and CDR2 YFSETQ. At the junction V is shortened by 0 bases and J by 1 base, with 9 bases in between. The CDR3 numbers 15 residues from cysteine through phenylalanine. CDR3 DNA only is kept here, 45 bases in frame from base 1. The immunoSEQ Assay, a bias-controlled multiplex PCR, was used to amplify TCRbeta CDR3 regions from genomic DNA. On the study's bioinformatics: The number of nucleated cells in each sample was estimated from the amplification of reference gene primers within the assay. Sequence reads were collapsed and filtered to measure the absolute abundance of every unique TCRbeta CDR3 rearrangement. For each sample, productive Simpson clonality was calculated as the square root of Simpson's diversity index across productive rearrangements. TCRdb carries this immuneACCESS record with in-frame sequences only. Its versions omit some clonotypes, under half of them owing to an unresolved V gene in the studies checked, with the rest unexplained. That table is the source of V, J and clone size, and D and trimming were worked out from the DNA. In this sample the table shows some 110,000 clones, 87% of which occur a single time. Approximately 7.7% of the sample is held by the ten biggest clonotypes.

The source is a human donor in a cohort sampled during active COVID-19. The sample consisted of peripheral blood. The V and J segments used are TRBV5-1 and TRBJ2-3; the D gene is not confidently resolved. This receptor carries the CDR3 CASSLAVAGTDTQYF. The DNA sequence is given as TGCGCCAGCAGCTTGGCCGTGGCCGGCACAGATACGCAGTATTTT.